This is a list of T cell receptor beta chains from one sample in a study of T cell clonotyping in hematopoietic cell transplantation. Here immunoSEQ multiplex PCR was the method, and the copy in TCRdb shows in-frame clones only, minus some. The repertoire holds about 38,000 clones, with about 95% as singletons. The sequenced sample was peripheral blood mononuclear cells, obtained before stem cell transplant. These receptors were obtained from a man aged 35 to 55 with chronic myeloid leukemia. Some clones in this sample may be carry-over from other donors' samples. Both conserved end residues are part of each CDR3. The D gene is left open where the match is weak. Clone size is stated in some rows and not others, as once, few, many or a class when expanded.

size,J,V,D,CDR3,DNA
-,TRBJ2-5,TRBV13,-,CASSLGRAGPQTQYF,TGTGCCAGCAGCTTAGGTAGGGCAGGACCACAGACCCAGTACTTC
-,TRBJ2-4,TRBV9,-,CASEGAGNIQYF,TGTGCCTCGGAGGGGGCCGGAAACATTCAGTACTTC
-,TRBJ2-2,TRBV4-1,TRBD2,CASSLPAGGARWAGELFF,TGCGCCAGCAGCCTCCCTGCGGGAGGGGCCAGATGGGCCGGGGAGCTGTTTTTT
-,TRBJ1-4,TRBV7-9,-,CASRKTGWGTNEKLFF,TGTGCCAGCAGGAAAACAGGGTGGGGAACTAATGAAAAACTGTTTTTT
-,TRBJ1-1,TRBV19,TRBD1,CASSMGPRTGGNTEAFF,TGTGCCAGTAGTATGGGCCCTCGGACAGGGGGAAACACTGAAGCTTTCTTT
-,TRBJ2-2,TRBV29-1,-,CSVERGTGTGELFF,TGCAGCGTTGAGAGGGGGACGGGCACCGGGGAGCTGTTTTTT
-,TRBJ2-7,TRBV5-1,-,CASCRRQSTINEQYF,TGCGCCAGCTGCCGAAGACAGTCAACAATCAACGAGCAGTACTTC
-,TRBJ2-5,TRBV19,-,CASSIVSGIGETQYF,TGTGCCAGTAGTATAGTGTCAGGGATCGGAGAGACCCAGTACTTC
-,TRBJ1-6,TRBV11-3,-,CASSLGQDNSPLHF,TGTGCCAGCAGCTTAGGGCAGGATAATTCACCCCTCCACTTT
-,TRBJ1-4,TRBV4-2,-,CASSQDQRLNLLKLFF,TGTGCCAGCAGCCAAGATCAAAGGCTAAACCTCCTCAAACTGTTTTTT
-,TRBJ1-2,TRBV30,-,CAWSRTLFAKGTRHNYGYTF,TGTGCCTGGAGCCGGACCCTTTTCGCCAAGGGCACCCGACATAACTATGGCTACACCTTC
-,TRBJ2-7,TRBV5-4,-,CASSPSDRRTGEQYF,TGTGCCAGCAGCCCCTCCGACAGGCGGACCGGCGAGCAGTACTTC
-,TRBJ1-2,TRBV27,TRBD1,CASSLDRYSANYGYTF,TGTGCCAGCAGTCTGGACAGGTATTCTGCTAACTATGGCTACACCTTC
-,TRBJ2-1,TRBV29-1,-,CSLLTTVVNEQFF,TGCAGCCTGCTGACGACAGTGGTCAATGAGCAGTTCTTC
-,TRBJ1-2,TRBV6-1,-,CASSDSTNYGYTF,TGTGCCAGCAGTGATTCGACCAACTATGGCTACACCTTC
-,TRBJ1-2,TRBV4-3,-,CASSQETEDYGYTF,TGCGCCAGCAGCCAAGAGACCGAGGACTATGGCTACACCTTC
-,TRBJ2-1,TRBV9,TRBD2,CASSAGGASYNEQFF,TGTGCCAGCAGCGCGGGAGGGGCTTCCTACAATGAGCAGTTCTTC
-,TRBJ2-3,TRBV11-3,-,CASRTENTQYF,TGTGCCAGCAGAACCGAAAACACGCAGTATTTT
-,TRBJ1-5,TRBV4-1,-,CASSQVAGQPQHF,TGCGCCAGCAGCCAAGTGGCGGGACAGCCCCAGCATTTT
-,TRBJ1-5,TRBV29-1,-,CSVGFSGKHQPQHF,TGCAGCGTTGGCTTCTCAGGGAAGCATCAGCCCCAGCATTTT
-,TRBJ1-2,TRBV5-8,-,CASSPDTARGYTF,TGTGCCAGCAGCCCAGACACGGCACGTGGCTACACCTTC
-,TRBJ1-5,TRBV4-1,-,CASSQEPRERPQHF,TGCGCCAGCAGCCAAGAGCCGAGGGAACGGCCCCAGCATTTT
-,TRBJ1-1,TRBV30,-,CAWSPSSPEAFF,TGTGCCTGGAGTCCTTCGAGTCCTGAAGCTTTCTTT
-,TRBJ1-3,TRBV7-3,-,CASGRGSGNTIYF,TGTGCCAGCGGCCGGGGCTCTGGAAACACCATATATTTT
-,TRBJ1-1,TRBV28,TRBD1,CASLQGTTEAFF,TGTGCCAGCCTACAGGGGACCACTGAAGCTTTCTTT
-,TRBJ2-1,TRBV5-6,TRBD2,CASSAGLSRNNEQFF,TGTGCCAGCAGCGCGGGACTATCCAGGAACAATGAGCAGTTCTTC
-,TRBJ1-5,TRBV18,TRBD1,CASSPGTGGNQPQHF,TGTGCCAGCTCACCTGGGACAGGGGGCAATCAGCCCCAGCATTTT
-,TRBJ1-1,TRBV28,-,CASSFLVRNLGTEAFF,TGTGCCAGCAGTTTTTTGGTCCGTAATTTGGGCACTGAAGCTTTCTTT
-,TRBJ1-2,TRBV7-2,-,CASSRGGGITNYGYTF,TGTGCCAGCAGCCGGGGGGGTGGGATAACTAACTATGGCTACACCTTC
-,TRBJ2-2,TRBV30,-,CAWGRLTGELFF,TGTGCCTGGGGTCGACTCACCGGGGAGCTGTTTTTT
-,TRBJ1-6,TRBV28,-,CASYGLSVSSYNSPLHF,TGTGCCAGCTATGGACTCTCCGTAAGCTCCTATAATTCACCCCTCCACTTT
-,TRBJ1-5,TRBV5-1,TRBD1,CASSITGESGQPQHF,TGCGCCAGCAGCATAACAGGGGAGAGTGGTCAGCCCCAGCATTTT
-,TRBJ2-7,TRBV5-1,TRBD2,CASSLAGLAGANYEQYF,TGCGCCAGCAGCTTGGCCGGTCTAGCGGGGGCCAACTACGAGCAGTACTTC
-,TRBJ2-3,TRBV6-5,-,CASLKTRRADTQYF,TGTGCCAGCTTAAAGACTAGGAGGGCAGATACGCAGTATTTT
-,TRBJ2-7,TRBV15,-,CATSGGISYEQYF,TGTGCCACCAGCGGAGGGATCTCCTACGAGCAGTACTTC
-,TRBJ1-2,TRBV27,-,CASSSGSYYGYTF,TGTGCCAGCAGCTCGGGGTCGTACTATGGCTACACCTTC
-,TRBJ1-2,TRBV7-2,-,CASSSQGFSGGYTF,TGTGCCAGCAGCTCACAGGGTTTTTCGGGTGGCTACACCTTC
-,TRBJ2-5,TRBV19,TRBD1,CASSIALDRGIAQYF,TGTGCCAGTAGTATAGCCCTGGACAGGGGGATCGCCCAGTACTTC
-,TRBJ1-6,TRBV7-9,TRBD1,CASSSPGTGYNSPLHF,TGTGCCAGCAGCTCCCCCGGGACAGGGTATAATTCACCCCTCCACTTT
-,TRBJ1-4,TRBV6-6,-,CASSGAAELFF,TGTGCCAGCAGCGGAGCGGCCGAACTGTTTTTT
-,TRBJ2-3,TRBV9,-,CASSFRADLTDTQYF,TGTGCCAGCAGCTTTCGAGCGGATCTCACAGATACGCAGTATTTT
-,TRBJ1-5,TRBV28,-,CASTQRTYSNQPQHF,TGTGCCAGCACACAAAGGACGTATAGCAATCAGCCCCAGCATTTT
-,TRBJ2-7,TRBV27,TRBD1,CASSDQGQDSYEQYF,TGTGCCAGCAGTGATCAGGGACAGGACTCCTACGAGCAGTACTTC
-,TRBJ2-7,TRBV9,TRBD2,CASSPGLAGSSSYEQYF,TGTGCCAGCAGCCCAGGACTAGCGGGGTCGAGCTCCTACGAGCAGTACTTC
-,TRBJ2-1,TRBV6-6,TRBD1,CASRTGGTYNEQFF,TGTGCCAGCAGGACAGGGGGGACCTACAATGAGCAGTTCTTC
-,TRBJ1-1,TRBV6-1,-,CASKTSPRRTEAFF,TGTGCCAGCAAGACGAGTCCGCGCCGCACTGAAGCTTTCTTT
few,TRBJ1-1,TRBV7-2,-,CASSLAGTMNTEAFF,TGTGCCAGCAGCTTGGCGGGGACGATGAACACTGAAGCTTTCTTT
-,TRBJ1-1,TRBV14,-,CASSQRWAGDVAFF,TGTGCCAGCAGTCAAAGGTGGGCTGGGGACGTTGCTTTCTTT
once,TRBJ1-5,TRBV7-2,TRBD1,CASSSGTVSNQPQHF,TGTGCCAGCAGCTCCGGGACAGTAAGCAATCAGCCCCAGCATTTT
-,TRBJ1-1,TRBV11-2,TRBD1,CASSFQTGGTEAFF,TGTGCCAGCAGCTTTCAAACAGGGGGCACTGAAGCTTTCTTT
-,TRBJ2-5,TRBV6-5,-,CASSYSVGPEETQYF,TGTGCCAGCAGTTACTCGGTGGGGCCTGAAGAGACCCAGTACTTC
once,TRBJ1-3,TRBV2,-,CASSGTADSGNTIYF,TGTGCCAGCAGTGGGACAGCTGACTCTGGAAACACCATATATTTT